This TCR beta chain comes out of a study of blood T cell repertoires in COVID-19. Study information: The origin of the acute and convalescent COVID-19 samples was the United States, Italy and Spain.

Profiling relied on immunoSEQ multiplex PCR, and the TCRdb table lists in-frame clones only, not all of them. The sample shows 170,000 or so clones, around 84% of them seen only once. The V gene's germline CDR1 is SQVTM and CDR2 ANQGSEA. V was clipped by 1 base and J by 1 base; unmatched bases: 9. There are 17 residues in the CDR3. The chain couples TRBV29-1 to TRBJ1-2; 10 nucleotides agree with TRBD1. What was sequenced was peripheral blood. The receptor was isolated from a man aged 60 to 69 with COVID-19, enrolled during active disease. CDR3 nucleotide sequence: TGCAGCGTTGAAGGCCATTCAGACAGGGGGCGTAACTATGGCTACACCTTC. As protein: CSVEGHSDRGRNYGYTF. The full variable domain, with the rest looked up from reference TRBV29-1 and TRBJ1-2, is SAVISQKPSRDICQRGTSLTIQCQVDSQVTMMFWYRQQPGQSLTLIATANQGSEATYESGFVIDKFPISRPNLTFSTLTVSNMSPEDSSIYLCSVEGHSDRGRNYGYTFGSGTRLTVV.